Below, 19 T cell receptor beta chains from the same sample are listed, as sequenced in a study of T cell repertoires in cytomegalovirus infection (dated by TCRdb to the late 2010s). TCRdb shows the sequencer as Illumina HiSeq 1500. The public sequencing data were trimmed at Q25 with fastp and processed into clonotypes with MiXCR by TCRdb, which kept only in-frame beta chains. Here each entry gathers all rows of one CDR3 protein and keeps the most common genes and DNA. This sample gives around 710,000 distinct CDR3 sequences in total; roughly 28% of them show up just once. About an eighth of the sample is in the top ten clones. For these receptors, no antigen is known. This sample's treatment or condition label indicates: in vitro stimulation with specific CMV peptide epitopes to enrich CMV-specific T cells. The sequencing here drew on cultured CD8+ T cells from PBMCs, taken from culture after CMV antigen stimulation. The receptors shown here come from a human donor in good health (CMV status not recorded). Some clones in this sample may be carry-over from other donors' samples.

This chain connects TRBV10-3 to TRBJ2-7, with 9 nucleotides matching TRBD1. This CDR3 is built from 12 residues. Germline values: CDR1 ENHRY, CDR2 SYGVKD. J gave up 5 bases and V 6 bases, and 2 bases lay outside the gene matches. CDR3 DNA sequence: TGTGCCATCAGGGACAGGGGTAACGAGCAGTACTTC. It is translated as CAIRDRGNEQYF.

The chain recombines TRBV5-6 with TRBJ1-2; 7 bases are a match to TRBD1. Germline V gene sequence: CDR1 SGHDT, CDR2 YYEEEE. V lost 3 bases and J lost 4; bases outside the gene matches: 6. The CDR3 has 14 amino acids. CDR3 loop: CASSSGQSRYGYTF. The CDR3 bases are TGTGCCAGCAGCTCGGGACAGAGCCGCTATGGCTACACCTTC.

The chain has TRBV7-6 and TRBJ2-1; 10 bases match TRBD2. The CDR3 runs 14 residues. V lost 4 bases to trimming and J lost 9 bases; unmatched junction nucleotides: 6. The germline V gene encodes CDR1 SGHVS and CDR2 FNYEAQ. The CDR3 sequence is CASSSGLALPEQFF. The CDR3 nucleotides read TGTGCCAGCAGCTCGGGACTAGCGCTGCCTGAGCAGTTCTTC.

The J gene is TRBJ1-6, the V gene TRBV4-1; TRBD1 agrees at 11 bases. J lost 7 bases, V lost 5 bases, and 4 bases had no gene match. Germline values: CDR1 MGHRA, CDR2 YSYEKL. CDR3 length: 15 residues. The DNA of the CDR3 is TGCGCCAGCAGCTCCGGGACAGGGGGGAATTCACCCCTCCACTTT. Its translation is CASSSGTGGNSPLHF.

The chain couples TRBV7-2 to TRBJ2-2; 9 nucleotides agree with TRBD1. Germline CDR1 reads SGHTA; CDR2 reads FQGNSA. The junction had 9 bases not matched to a gene; V was cut back by 5 bases and J by 2 bases. This CDR3 is 17 amino acids long. DNA for the CDR3: TGTGCCAGCAGCCACATTGGGACAGGGTCCAACACCGGGGAGCTGTTTTTT. It encodes CASSHIGTGSNTGELFF. Filled out from reference TRBV7-2 and TRBJ2-2, the complete variable domain reads GAGVSQSPSNKVTEKGKDVELRCDPISGHTALYWYRQSLGQGLEFLIYFQGNSAPDKSGLPSDRFSAERTGGSVSTLTIQRTQQEDSAVYLCASSHIGTGSNTGELFFGEGSRLTVL.

The chain's CDR3 is CASITGFGELFF. CDR3 sequence (DNA): TGTGCCAGCATAACAGGGTTCGGGGAGCTGTTTTTT. The gene calls are TRBV6-2 or TRBV6-3 and TRBJ2-2; tentatively, D is TRBD1 (6 bases). Trimming removed 7 bases at V and 7 bases at J, with 10 bases between. There are 12 residues in the CDR3. Germline CDR1 MNHEY, CDR2 SVGEGT.

This chain connects TRBV5-1 to TRBJ1-1, with D maybe TRBD1 (5 bases). Germline CDR1 reads SGHRS; CDR2 reads YFSETQ. The CDR3 is 15 residues long. Trimming left V 2 bases short and J 0 bases short, with 11 bases between. CDR3 DNA sequence: TGCGCCAGCAGCTTAGCGGGGACCTTGAACACTGAAGCTTTCTTT. Amino acid sequence: CASSLAGTLNTEAFF. Variable domain in full (rest from reference TRBV5-1 and TRBJ1-1): KAGVTQTPRYLIKTRGQQVTLSCSPISGHRSVSWYQQTPGQGLQFLFEYFSETQRNKGNFPGRFSGRQFSNSRSEMNVSTLELGDSALYLCASSLAGTLNTEAFFGQGTRLTVV.

V gene TRBV29-1 combines with J gene TRBJ2-7; 8 positions agree with TRBD2. There are 12 residues in the CDR3. Germline CDR1 is SQVTM and CDR2 is ANQGSEA. V dropped 5 bases and J dropped 4; count of bases not matched to a gene: 4. The chain's CDR3 is CSVLRGDYEQYF. DNA for the CDR3: TGCAGCGTTTTGCGGGGGGATTACGAGCAGTACTTC.

The CDR3 DNA reads as TGTGCCAGCAGCACCCTGGGTCGGGGTCTGAACACTGAAGCTTTCTTT. Its protein is CASSTLGRGLNTEAFF. The chain links TRBV27 to TRBJ1-1; D not certain. Germline CDR1 reads MNHEY; CDR2 reads SMNVEV (reference sequence). V gave up 6 bases and J gave up 0 bases, with 17 bases separating them. The CDR3 spans 16 residues.

This rearrangement joins TRBV27 to TRBJ2-1, with D perhaps being TRBD1 or TRBD2 (5 bases each). In germline, CDR1 is MNHEY, CDR2 SMNVEV (reference sequence). The V gene lost 4 bases and the J gene lost 1 base, with 11 bases spanning the gap. CDR3 size: 15 residues. This CDR3 is CASSWGGLSYNEQFF. The CDR3 DNA reads TGTGCCAGCAGTTGGGGCGGGTTATCCTACAATGAGCAGTTCTTC.

This clonotype was seen only a few times. DNA for the CDR3: TGCAGCGTTGGAAGCCTGAACACTGAAGCTTTCTTT. As protein: CSVGSLNTEAFF. J is TRBJ1-1 and V is TRBV29-1; the D is unclear. The ends were cut back, 4 bases at V and 0 bases at J, with 6 bases in the middle. Germline CDR1 reads SQVTM; CDR2 reads ANQGSEA. This CDR3 has 12 amino acids.

V gene TRBV9 combines with J gene TRBJ2-1, with D maybe TRBD2 (6 bases). V was pared by 0 bases and J by 8 bases, with 15 bases between. Germline V gene sequence: CDR1 SGDLS, CDR2 YYNGEE. The CDR3 is made up of 15 amino acids. The CDR3 is CASSVAPGVGDEQFF. In DNA, the CDR3 is TGTGCCAGCAGCGTAGCCCCGGGGGTAGGCGATGAGCAGTTCTTC.

This clonotype occurred a few times. The chain couples TRBV6-5 to TRBJ2-7; D possibly matches TRBD1 or TRBD2 (5 bases each). The V gene lost 2 bases and the J gene lost 3 bases, with 8 bases spanning the gap. CDR3 length: 13 amino acids. CDR1 is MNHEY and CDR2 is SVGAGI in the germline V gene. CDR3 protein: CASSYGTIYEQYF. CDR3 nucleotides: TGTGCCAGCAGTTACGGGACGATCTACGAGCAGTACTTC.

This clonotype came up a few times. The rearrangement uses TRBV4-3 and TRBJ2-1; TRBD2 matches 8 bases. V was pared by 4 bases and J by 0 bases, with 5 bases of the junction left unmatched. Germline assignment: CDR1 LGHNA and CDR2 YSLEER. There are 16 residues in the CDR3. CDR3 nucleotide sequence: TGCGCCAGCAGCCGCCGCCTAGCGGGCTCCTACAATGAGCAGTTCTTC. It translates to CASSRRLAGSYNEQFF.

V usage is TRBV29-1 and J usage is TRBJ2-3; tentative D call: TRBD1 (7 bases). CDR3 size: 13 residues. Germline CDR1 and CDR2: SQVTM and ANQGSEA. The germline V and J ends were trimmed by 8 bases and 4 bases, with 16 bases remaining between them. The CDR3 DNA follows: TGCAGCTCTGCGGGACAGTCACCAGATACGCAGTATTTT. This encodes CSSAGQSPDTQYF.

The rearrangement uses TRBV7-9 and TRBJ2-1, with TRBD2 matching 7 bases. Germline loops: CDR1 SEHNR, CDR2 FQNEAQ (reference sequence). The CDR3 has 17 amino acids. Germline trimming cut 1 base from V and 0 bases from J; bases unmatched to any gene: 6. CDR3 coding DNA: TGTGCCAGCAGCTTAGGAGGGAGGGGCAGCTCCTACAATGAGCAGTTCTTC. This translates into CASSLGGRGSSYNEQFF. Filled out from reference TRBV7-9 and TRBJ2-1, the complete variable domain reads DTGVSQNPRHKITKRGQNVTFRCDPISEHNRLYWYRQTLGQGPEFLTYFQNEAQLEKSRLLSDRFSAERPKGSFSTLEIQRTEQGDSAMYLCASSLGGRGSSYNEQFFGPGTRLTVL.

This clonotype was counted only a few times. The gene calls are TRBV10-3 and TRBJ1-1; D not resolved. This CDR3 spans 16 amino acids. V was shortened by 6 bases and J by 5 bases, with 22 bases between the two germline ends. Per germline, CDR1 ENHRY and CDR2 SYGVKD. CDR3 nucleotide sequence: TGTGCCATCAGCCCCCTCCTTGGCGGGGAACAGACTGAAGCTTTCTTT. Protein product: CAISPLLGGEQTEAFF.

This clonotype has just a few counts. The genes are TRBV5-6 and TRBJ1-1, with D uncertain. Between the trimmed V and J ends, which lost 2 bases and 4 bases, there was a span of 15 bases. The germline V gene encodes CDR1 SGHDT and CDR2 YYEEEE. The CDR3 contains 15 residues. This chain's CDR3 is CASSFGVGGSTEAFF. The DNA for the CDR3 is TGTGCCAGCAGCTTCGGTGTCGGTGGGAGCACTGAAGCTTTCTTT.

The chain has TRBV10-3 and TRBJ1-1; no clear D. The germline CDR1 and CDR2 sequences are ENHRY and SYGVKD. The CDR3 runs 16 residues. The germline V and J ends were trimmed by 4 bases and 0 bases, with 15 bases remaining between them. CDR3 DNA: TGTGCCATCAGTGGGGAATCTTCGTTAGTGAACACTGAAGCTTTCTTT. Protein product: CAISGESSLVNTEAFF.